What follows are 23 T cell receptor beta chains derived from one specimen sequenced in a study of breast tumors, draining lymph nodes, adjacent tissues. Axillary draining lymph nodes of breast cancer patients supplied the node samples. Each CDR3 protein gets one entry after TCRdb re-called the multiplex PCR reads with MiXCR. The sample lists about 110,000 distinct CDR3 sequences, about 30% occurring once. The sample was axillary lymph node tissue. These receptors all stem from a female donor with breast cancer. Some clones in this sample may be carry-over from other donors' samples.

The chain recombines TRBV18 with TRBJ2-1; 9 positions agree with TRBD1. The ends lost 6 bases at V and 2 bases at J; junction bases unmatched: 8. Germline V gene sequence: CDR1 KGHSH, CDR2 LQKENI. The CDR3 covers 16 residues. Here the CDR3 reads CASSPTGGRTYNEQFF. CDR3 bases: TGTGCCAGCTCGCCAACAGGGGGCAGAACCTACAATGAGCAGTTCTTC.

Concerning this clonotype: A much bigger clone sits one base away, suggesting this may be a read error. J is TRBJ2-2 and V is TRBV6-6, with unresolved D. The germline gives CDR1 MNHNY, CDR2 SVGAGI (reference sequence). The V end lost 5 bases, the J end lost 5 bases, and 12 bases lay between the germline ends. CDR3 length: 14 residues. The CDR3 sequence: CASSHLGLTGELFF. CDR3 bases: TGTGCCAGCAGTCATCTAGGGTTGACCGGGGAGCTGTTTTTT.

This clonotype was picked up many times. The chain combines TRBV28 with TRBJ2-7, with 7 nucleotides matching TRBD1. The CDR3 has 13 amino acids. Germline CDR1 and CDR2: MDHEN and SYDVKM. Losses at the gene ends were 5 bases for V and 5 bases for J; bases not matched to a gene: 6. DNA for the CDR3: TGTGCCAGCAGTGAGTTGACAGGGAACGAGCAGTACTTC. It yields the protein CASSELTGNEQYF.

This clonotype was picked up a small number of times. This may be a read error, as it is one base from a much larger clone. This chain links TRBV11-3 with TRBJ2-7, with D maybe TRBD1 (6 bases). Germline values: CDR1 SGHNT, CDR2 YENEEA. Trimming cost V 4 bases and J 2 bases, with 12 bases left between them. The CDR3 is made up of 14 amino acids. The CDR3 DNA reads as TGTGCCAGCAGCTCCTCGGGGACAACCTACGAGCAGTACTTC. As protein: CASSSSGTTYEQYF.

This clonotype was seen many times. This rearrangement joins TRBV20-1 to TRBJ2-7; 14 bases match TRBD2. V trimming: 3 bases; J trimming: 6 bases; junction bases outside the gene matches: 13. Looked up from germline, CDR1 is DFQATT and CDR2 is SNEGSKA (reference sequence). This CDR3 has 17 residues. Here the CDR3 reads CSASGHGLAGGTSEQYF. CDR3 bases: TGCAGTGCTAGTGGACACGGACTAGCGGGGGGAACCTCCGAGCAGTACTTC.

This clonotype was counted at least ten times. V is TRBV6-2 or TRBV6-3 and J is TRBJ2-3, with D perhaps TRBD2 (5 bases). V lost 5 bases, J lost 3 bases, and 12 bases lay in between. Germline CDR1 MNHEY, CDR2 SVGEGT. This CDR3 region has 14 residues. The CDR3 DNA sequence: TGTGCCAGCAGTCACCGGGGATGGACAGATACGCAGTATTTT. Residues: CASSHRGWTDTQYF.

This clonotype was counted ten times or more. DNA of the CDR3: TGCAGTGCTAGAGAAGATCTCTCCCGGGGCTTTTACGAGCAGTACTTC. Translated, it gives CSAREDLSRGFYEQYF. The chain links TRBV20-1 to TRBJ2-7; D may be TRBD1 or TRBD2 (5 bases each). Germline V CDR1 and CDR2: DFQATT, SNEGSKA (reference sequence). The CDR3 spans 16 residues. Trimming removed 0 bases at V and 4 bases at J, with 19 bases between.

This clonotype came up a few times. This could be a read error, since a much larger clone is one nucleotide away. The V and J genes are TRBV20-1 and TRBJ2-6, with 7 nucleotides matching TRBD1. Looked up from germline, CDR1 is DFQATT and CDR2 is SNEGSKA (reference sequence). This CDR3 is 14 amino acids long. Written as DNA, the CDR3 is TGCAGTGCTACCGAGGGGGCTGGGGCCACCGTCCTGACTTTC. Its protein product is CSATEGAGATVLTF.

The rearrangement uses TRBV20-1 and TRBJ1-1; D is unresolved. Germline CDR1 is DFQATT and CDR2 is SNEGSKA (reference sequence). The CDR3 runs to 13 residues. V lost 2 bases, J lost 4 bases, and 11 bases lay in between. The CDR3 DNA reads TGCAGTGCTAGATCCGGGTGGAGCACTGAAGCTTTCTTT. Its translation: CSARSGWSTEAFF.

This clonotype appeared once. J is TRBJ1-3 and V is TRBV6-6; D ambiguous. CDR3 length equals 16 residues. Germline V gene lookup returns CDR1 MNHNY and CDR2 SVGAGI (reference sequence). The germline V and J ends were trimmed by 6 bases and 0 bases, with 15 bases remaining between them. The CDR3 DNA reads as TGTGCCAGCAGCCTACAGCCGACGGCCTCTGGAAACACCATATATTTT. Its translation: CASSLQPTASGNTIYF.

This clonotype was detected many times. J is TRBJ2-7 and V is TRBV5-1; D may be TRBD1 (6 bases). CDR1 is SGHRS, CDR2 YFSETQ, per germline. Trimming took off 7 bases at V and 2 bases at J, with 19 bases between the two ends. This CDR3 spans 15 amino acids. The CDR3 sequence: CASRSWTALPYEQYF. CDR3 nucleotides: TGCGCCAGCCGCTCTTGGACAGCCCTTCCCTACGAGCAGTACTTC.

Notes on this clonotype: A much larger clone is a single base away; this may be a read error. This rearrangement joins TRBV6-5 to TRBJ2-1, with D possibly matching TRBD2 (6 bases). Germline lookup yields CDR1 MNHEY and CDR2 SVGAGI. The length of the CDR3 is 16 residues. The CDR3 loop is CASSNRGSYSYNEQLF. In nucleotides, the CDR3 is TGTGCCAGCAGCAATCGGGGGTCATACTCCTACAATGAGCAGCTCTTC.

Worth noting for this clonotype: As the CDR3 is not closed by the conserved phenylalanine or tryptophan, this likely results from a read error. This chain's CDR3 is CASSQDLGSRNSPLHL. CDR3 nucleotide sequence: TGTGCCAGCAGCCAAGATCTGGGTTCGAGAAATTCACCCCTCCACCTT. The chain uses TRBV7-2 and TRBJ1-6; D gene uncertain. Germline V lookup: CDR1 SGHTA, CDR2 FQGNSA. The CDR3 runs to 16 residues. Trimming cost V 5 bases and J 7 bases, with 18 bases left between them.

This clonotype was picked up many times. J is TRBJ2-3 and V is TRBV20-1, with 10 bases aligning to TRBD2. The CDR3 runs to 17 residues. CDR1 is DFQATT, CDR2 SNEGSKA, per germline (reference sequence). J gave up 1 base and V 3 bases, and 10 bases lay outside the gene matches. The CDR3 protein is CSARSRLGTSGTDTQYF. For the CDR3, the DNA is TGCAGTGCTAGGTCACGCTTGGGGACTAGCGGCACAGATACGCAGTATTTT.

This clonotype was recorded many times. The chain is built from TRBV7-6 and TRBJ2-1; tentative D call: TRBD2 (6 bases). This CDR3 has 12 residues. Deletions cut 5 bases from V and 9 bases from J, with 11 bases between. Germline V CDR1 and CDR2: SGHVS, FNYEAQ. This CDR3 reads CASSQGRGEQFF. The CDR3 region has the DNA TGTGCCAGCAGCCAAGGGCGGGGTGAGCAGTTCTTC.

This clonotype occurred many times. CDR3 sequence reads: CASSQDPGGRYDTQYF. In DNA form, the CDR3 reads TGCGCCAGCAGCCAAGATCCAGGGGGGAGATATGATACGCAGTATTTT. The gene calls are TRBV4-1 and TRBJ2-3; tentative D call: TRBD1 (7 bases). Germline CDR1 reads MGHRA; CDR2 reads YSYEKL. The CDR3 runs 16 residues. Trimming shortened V by 0 bases and J by 6 bases, and 16 bases separated the two germline ends.

This chain links TRBV2 with TRBJ2-5, with 15 bases lining up with TRBD2. The V gene's germline CDR1 is SNHLY and CDR2 FYNNEI. With V trimmed by 7 bases and J by 2 bases, 5 bases remained unmatched. The CDR3 runs to 16 residues. The CDR3 sequence is CASTRTSGRGQETQYF. For the CDR3, the DNA is TGTGCCAGCACCCGGACTAGCGGGAGGGGACAAGAGACCCAGTACTTC.

In this sample, this clonotype turned up many times. This may come from a read error, since a much larger clone is one base off. V and J are TRBV20-1 and TRBJ1-2; TRBD1 is a possible D gene (5 bases). The CDR3 runs 13 residues. Germline V gene data show CDR1 as DFQATT and CDR2 as SNEGSKA (reference sequence). CDR3 sequence: CSAPTARNYAYTF. Here the CDR3 DNA reads TGCAGTGCCCCGACAGCTAGGAACTATGCCTACACCTTC.

This clonotype was observed many times. The chain employs TRBV9 and TRBJ1-5; D possibly corresponds to TRBD1 (5 bases). Between the trimmed V and J ends, which lost 3 bases and 7 bases, there was a span of 17 bases. Germline V gives CDR1 SGDLS, CDR2 YYNGEE. This CDR3 is 15 amino acids long. The CDR3 DNA sequence: TGTGCCAGCAGCGCGAGCGGGGGGGAGCGGCAGCCCCAGCATTTT. Its protein product is CASSASGGERQPQHF.

This clonotype was observed a few times. Since a much larger clone is just one base distant, this may be a read error. V gene TRBV9 combines with J gene TRBJ2-1; tentatively, D is TRBD1 (5 bases). This CDR3 has 14 residues. Per germline, CDR1 SGDLS and CDR2 YYNGEE. CDR3 nucleotide sequence: TGTGCCAGCAGCGATTCGACAGCGTACAATGAGCAGTCCTTC. Its protein is CASSDSTAYNEQSF.

As regards this clonotype: Given a much more abundant clone one base away, this may be a read error. The chain is built from TRBV6-5 and TRBJ2-2; TRBD1 or TRBD2 may be the D gene (6 bases each). The CDR3 has 15 residues. CDR1 and CDR2 from the germline V gene are MNHEY and SVGAGI. CDR3 loop: CASSYSGTNTGGLFF. The CDR3 DNA follows: TGTGCCAGCAGTTATTCCGGGACAAACACCGGGGGGCTGTTTTTT.

This clonotype was observed many times. The chain employs TRBV9 and TRBJ2-1, with D maybe TRBD2 (6 bases). The CDR3 runs 14 residues. Germline V gene sequence: CDR1 SGDLS, CDR2 YYNGEE. V lost 1 base and J 8 bases, leaving 13 bases between the germline ends. CDR3 loop: CASSVPGRIDEQFF. CDR3 bases: TGTGCCAGCAGCGTACCCGGGAGAATCGATGAGCAGTTCTTC. Complete variable domain (other parts from reference TRBV9 and TRBJ2-1): DSGVTQTPKHLITATGQRVTLRCSPRSGDLSVYWYQQSLDQGLQFLIQYYNGEERAKGNILERFSAQQFPDLHSELNLSSLELGDSALYFCASSVPGRIDEQFFGPGTRLTVL.

Concerning this clonotype itself: Relative to the germline gene, one junction end is altered; a read error may explain this. The chain combines TRBV7-2 with TRBJ1-3; no reliable D call. Per germline, CDR1 SGHTA and CDR2 FQGNSA. This CDR3 is built from 15 residues. The CDR3 reads CASGLTDGSGNTIYF. CDR3 DNA: TGTGCCAGCGGCTTAACCGACGGCTCTGGAAACACCATATATTTT.